What follows are 22 T cell receptor beta chains derived from one specimen sequenced in a study of cytomegalovirus exposure and HLA in healthy donors. Primers: 60 Vbeta forward and 13 Jbeta reverse. TCRdb keeps only in-frame clones here, not all; method: immunoSEQ multiplex PCR. The data hold around 200,000 clones, with 75% to 85% observed a single time. Sequenced material: PBMCs. The receptors here all came from a girl under 18 in good health and CMV-seronegative.

The V and J genes are TRBV27 and TRBJ1-6; TRBD1 might be the D (5 bases). In germline, CDR1 is MNHEY, CDR2 SMNVEV (reference sequence). The CDR3 is 17 residues long. Deletions cut 3 bases from V and 8 bases from J, with 20 bases between. CDR3 sequence reads: CASSLRRGGLGDSPLHF. CDR3 nucleotide sequence: TGTGCCAGCAGTTTGCGTCGGGGGGGGTTGGGAGATTCACCCCTCCACTTT.

Turning to this clone: The identical CDR3 is also encoded by other nucleotide sequences in the sample. This chain uses TRBV5-1 with TRBJ1-1; unclear D gene. In germline, CDR1 is SGHRS, CDR2 YFSETQ. Trimming left V 0 bases short and J 0 bases short, with 6 bases between. The CDR3 spans 14 residues. CDR3 amino acids: CASSLVAVNTEAFF. The CDR3 region has the DNA TGCGCCAGCAGCTTGGTGGCAGTGAACACTGAAGCTTTCTTT.

This chain connects TRBV28 to TRBJ2-5; 11 positions match TRBD2. CDR3 length equals 16 residues. Looked up from germline, CDR1 is MDHEN and CDR2 is SYDVKM. Trimming took 5 bases from V and 3 from J; bases not matched to a gene: 8. CDR3 sequence reads: CASSLAGGTVKETQYF. For the CDR3, the DNA is TGTGCCAGCAGTCTAGCGGGGGGCACAGTAAAAGAGACCCAGTACTTC. The full variable domain, rest sourced from reference TRBV28 and TRBJ2-5, is DVKVTQSSRYLVKRTGEKVFLECVQDMDHENMFWYRQDPGLGLRLIYFSYDVKMKEKGDIPEGYSVSREKKERFSLILESASTNQTSMYLCASSLAGGTVKETQYFGPGTRLLVL.

The rearrangement uses TRBV30 and TRBJ1-1; 7 bases map to TRBD1. With 4 bases clipped from V and 1 base from J, the junction kept 6 bases outside the gene matches. Germline CDR1 and CDR2: GTSNPN and SVGIG (reference sequence). This CDR3 comprises 14 residues. This chain's CDR3 is CAWNHRGGNTEAFF. CDR3 sequence (DNA): TGTGCCTGGAACCACAGGGGAGGGAACACTGAAGCTTTCTTT.

The V gene is TRBV13, the J gene TRBJ2-1, with 10 bases that match TRBD2. The V segment lost 5 bases and the J segment 3 bases; nucleotides outside the gene matches: 4. The CDR3 spans 15 residues. Germline values: CDR1 PRHDT, CDR2 FYEKMQ (reference sequence). The CDR3 is CASSNLAGDYNEQFF. The CDR3 region has the DNA TGTGCCAGCAGCAACCTAGCGGGAGACTACAATGAGCAGTTCTTC.

The chain recombines TRBV4-1 with TRBJ2-1; 14 bases fit TRBD2. The CDR3 has 15 amino acids. Germline V gene lookup returns CDR1 MGHRA and CDR2 YSYEKL. Trimming cost V 10 bases and J 8 bases; bases outside gene matches: 10. The CDR3 DNA is TGCGCCACCGCCTCGGGACTAGCGGGAGTCGATGAGCAGTTCTTC. This encodes CATASGLAGVDEQFF.

This clone was detected once. The rearrangement joins TRBV4-3 to TRBJ1-2; D is ambiguous. V was clipped by 4 bases and J by 2 bases, with 11 bases between them. This CDR3 has 14 residues. Germline loops: CDR1 LGHNA, CDR2 YSLEER. CDR3 coding DNA: TGCGCCAGCAGCCCCCGTGGAGGGAACTATGGCTACACCTTC. This gives the protein CASSPRGGNYGYTF.

Written as DNA, the CDR3 is TGTGCCAGTAGTGGTTTCGGGCAGCCCCAGCATTTT. It yields the protein CASSGFGQPQHF. The chain joins TRBV19 to TRBJ1-5, with D unresolved. The germline V and J ends were trimmed by 5 bases and 7 bases, with 9 bases remaining between them. Germline CDR1 is LNHDA and CDR2 is SQIVND (reference sequence). The CDR3 is 12 amino acids.

The V and J genes are TRBV27 and TRBJ2-1, with 11 bases aligning to TRBD2. This CDR3 has 16 amino acids. V was clipped by 5 bases and J by 4 bases; unmatched bases: 7. Germline CDR1 reads MNHEY; CDR2 reads SMNVEV (reference sequence). Here the CDR3 DNA reads TGTGCCAGCAGTCTTATCGGGACTAGCGGATACAATGAGCAGTTCTTC. This sequence encodes CASSLIGTSGYNEQFF.

The V call is TRBV6-1, the J call TRBJ2-7; possibly TRBD2 for D (5 bases). In germline, CDR1 is MNHNS, CDR2 SASEGT. V was shortened by 0 bases and J by 4 bases, with 10 bases between the two germline ends. This CDR3 has 14 residues. DNA for the CDR3: TGTGCCAGCAGTGAAGCCGGGGTTCGTTACGAGCAGTACTTC. Translated, it gives CASSEAGVRYEQYF.

This clone was counted only a few times. This chain uses TRBV10-3 with TRBJ1-2; 8 nucleotides agree with TRBD1. Per germline, CDR1 ENHRY and CDR2 SYGVKD. With V trimmed by 0 bases and J by 6 bases, 15 bases remained unmatched. The CDR3 has 18 residues. CDR3 coding DNA: TGTGCCATCAGTGAGTCCCACAGACCTGACAGGGGAGGAAATGGCTACACCTTC. This codes for CAISESHRPDRGGNGYTF.

This chain connects TRBV19 to TRBJ1-4; maybe TRBD1 (6 bases). CDR1 is LNHDA, CDR2 SQIVND, per germline (reference sequence). The CDR3 extends over 14 amino acids. The germline V and J ends were trimmed by 5 bases and 2 bases, with 9 bases remaining between them. CDR3 protein: CASSSTGTNEKLFF. DNA for the CDR3: TGTGCCAGTAGTTCTACAGGGACTAATGAAAAACTGTTTTTT.

This chain uses TRBV6-1 with TRBJ2-1, with TRBD1 matching over 7 bases. CDR3 size: 15 residues. Germline V CDR1 and CDR2: MNHNS, SASEGT. Germline trimming cut 8 bases from V and 5 bases from J; bases unmatched to any gene: 12. The CDR3 DNA sequence: TGTGCCAGCTGGGCAGGCAAGACAGGGCACAATGAGCAGTTCTTC. Translated: CASWAGKTGHNEQFF.

This chain links TRBV5-1 with TRBJ2-7, with D possibly TRBD1 on 6 matching bases. The V end lost 3 bases, the J end lost 0 bases, and 13 bases lay between the germline ends. Germline V lookup: CDR1 SGHRS, CDR2 YFSETQ. The CDR3 totals 15 residues. CDR3 in amino acids: CASSWGQGSSYEQYF. For the CDR3, the DNA is TGCGCCAGCAGCTGGGGTCAGGGGAGCTCCTACGAGCAGTACTTC.

This clone turned up a few times. The CDR3: CASSERGTGNTEAFF. The CDR3 DNA reads as TGTGCCAGCAGTGAACGGGGGACAGGAAACACTGAAGCTTTCTTT. The V gene is TRBV6-1, the J gene TRBJ1-1; TRBD1 matches at 8 bases. V was clipped by 2 bases and J by 2 bases; unmatched bases: 4. The CDR3 totals 15 residues. CDR1 and CDR2 (germline): MNHNS, SASEGT.

This sequence joins TRBV6-6 and TRBJ1-4, with 9 nucleotides matching TRBD1. V lost 6 bases and J lost 8; bases outside the gene matches: 7. Germline values: CDR1 MNHNY, CDR2 SVGAGI (reference sequence). There are 14 residues in the CDR3. The CDR3 DNA reads as TGTGCCAGCAGCAAGGGACAGGGAAGCGAAAAACTGTTTTTT. Translated, it gives CASSKGQGSEKLFF.

As DNA, the CDR3 is TGTGCCAGCAGCTCAGGGGTGGCGAGGACCGGGGAGCTGTTTTTT. This translates into CASSSGVARTGELFF. The J gene is TRBJ2-2, the V gene TRBV5-4, with a weak D call TRBD1 (6 bases). CDR3 length: 15 amino acids. Germline CDR1 SGHNT, CDR2 YYREEE (reference sequence). V dropped 3 bases and J dropped 5 bases, with 14 bases sitting between them. The full variable domain, its missing parts supplied by reference TRBV5-4 and TRBJ2-2, is ETGVTQSPTHLIKTRGQQVTLRCSSQSGHNTVSWYQQALGQGPQFIFQYYREEENGRGNFPPRFSGLQFPNYSSELNVNALELDDSALYLCASSSGVARTGELFFGEGSRLTVL.

This clone was seen a few times. V and J are TRBV5-4 and TRBJ1-1; D is uncertain. Germline loops: CDR1 SGHNT, CDR2 YYREEE (reference sequence). V was pared by 2 bases and J by 2 bases, with 10 bases between. The CDR3 contains 14 residues. The CDR3 nucleotides are TGTGCCAGCAGCTTCCGATCGGGAAACACTGAAGCTTTCTTT. Translating gives CASSFRSGNTEAFF.

The CDR3 nucleotides read TGTGCCAGCAGCCCAACGGGTGCCAAAAACATTCAGTACTTC. This sequence encodes CASSPTGAKNIQYF. The gene calls are TRBV5-6 and TRBJ2-4; D is unclear. Germline V gives CDR1 SGHDT, CDR2 YYEEEE. Between the trimmed V and J ends, which lost 4 bases and 1 base, there was a span of 9 bases. The CDR3 is 14 amino acids.

The genes are TRBV30 and TRBJ1-5, with TRBD1 matching 8 bases. CDR1 is GTSNPN, CDR2 SVGIG, per germline (reference sequence). The CDR3 length is 15 residues. With 3 bases clipped from V and 5 bases from J, the junction kept 9 bases outside the gene matches. The CDR3 reads CAWSPSDRGDQPQHF. The CDR3 DNA follows: TGTGCCTGGAGCCCTAGCGACAGGGGTGATCAGCCCCAGCATTTT. Using reference TRBV30 and TRBJ1-5 for the parts outside the CDR3, the full variable domain is SQTIHQWPATLVQPVGSPLSLECTVEGTSNPNLYWYRQAAGRGLQLLFYSVGIGQISSEVPQNLSASRPQDRQFILSSKKLLLSDSGFYLCAWSPSDRGDQPQHFGDGTRLSIL.

Here the CDR3 reads CASSLRQTHNEQFF. The CDR3 coding sequence is TGTGCCAGCAGCCTTCGACAGACTCACAATGAGCAGTTCTTC. The V gene is TRBV6-5, the J gene TRBJ2-1; D possibly corresponds to TRBD1 (5 bases). This CDR3 is 14 amino acids long. Trimming left V 6 bases short and J 5 bases short, with 14 bases between. The germline gives CDR1 MNHEY, CDR2 SVGAGI.

This clone was observed a handful of times. This chain joins TRBV7-9 and TRBJ1-1; D not certain. CDR1 and CDR2 (germline): SEHNR, FQNEAQ (reference sequence). This CDR3 is built from 12 residues. V was shortened by 3 bases and J by 10 bases, with 12 bases between the two germline ends. The CDR3 sequence: CASSFGEARAFF. The CDR3 DNA follows: TGTGCCAGCAGCTTTGGAGAAGCCCGAGCTTTCTTT.